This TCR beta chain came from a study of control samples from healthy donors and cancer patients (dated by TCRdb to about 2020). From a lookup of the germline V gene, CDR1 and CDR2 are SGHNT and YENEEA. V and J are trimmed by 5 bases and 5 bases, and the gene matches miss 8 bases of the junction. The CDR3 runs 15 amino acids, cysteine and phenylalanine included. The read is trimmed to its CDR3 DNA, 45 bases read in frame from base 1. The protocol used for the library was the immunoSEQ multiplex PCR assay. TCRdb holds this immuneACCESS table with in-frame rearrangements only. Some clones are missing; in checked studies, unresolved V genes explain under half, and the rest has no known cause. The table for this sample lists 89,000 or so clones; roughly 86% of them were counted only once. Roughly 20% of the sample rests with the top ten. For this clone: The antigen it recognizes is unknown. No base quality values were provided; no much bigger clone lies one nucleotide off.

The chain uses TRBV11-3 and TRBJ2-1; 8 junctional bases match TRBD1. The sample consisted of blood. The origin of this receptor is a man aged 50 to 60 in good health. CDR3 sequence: CASSRGQGDNNEQFF. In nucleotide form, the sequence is TGTGCCAGCAGCCGCGGACAGGGCGACAACAATGAGCAGTTCTTC.